This T cell receptor (beta chain) emerged from a study of shared clonotypes between healthy human individuals. At the level of the study: The study drew on a couple of women and a few men aged 18 to 49 as donors.

It was at deep level that the assay was run. With ten immunoSEQ deep assay plates, unsorted PBMC DNA underwent sequencing. This table comes from immunoSEQ multiplex PCR, and its TCRdb copy is limited to in-frame clones, with some not included. This table has about 480,000 clones, approximately 79% appearing once. Germline lookup yields CDR1 SGHVS and CDR2 FQNEAQ. CDR3 length: 15 amino acids. Trimming removed 1 base at V and 5 bases at J, with 11 bases between. Sequences were obtained from PBMCs. The chain joins TRBV7-8 to TRBJ2-2, with a weak D call TRBD2 (6 bases). The TCR sequence derives from a woman in her thirties or forties in good health. Some clones in this sample may be carry-over from other donors' samples. CDR3 nucleotide sequence: TGTGCCAGCAGCTTAGTTGGCGGGGTTACCGGGGAGCTGTTTTTT. This translates into CASSLVGGVTGELFF.